The rows below give T cell receptor beta chains drawn from one sample of a study of patients and donors after allogeneic stem cell transplantation. TCRdb analysed the RT-PCR reads with MiXCR anew, one entry per CDR3 protein. This table has fewer than 500,000 distinct CDR3 sequences, 16% appearing once. The specimen sequenced was blood, either unsorted or a sorted T cell fraction (not recorded which). These receptors were taken from a human donor who was either an allogeneic HSCT recipient or a stem cell or donor lymphocyte infusion donor (not recorded which). It is not recorded whose cells these are; they may come from a transplant donor. Each CDR3 is given with its conserved first and last residue. Each record gives: CDR3 protein, J gene, D gene, V gene. D genes are given only for firm matches.

CASSQESRNTEAFF TRBJ1-1 . TRBV4-2
CASSLARQGTPYEQYF TRBJ2-7 . TRBV7-8
CATSYGGANVLTF TRBJ2-6 . TRBV15
CATSRDNRVRAGELFF TRBJ2-2 . TRBV15
CASKGGGYGYTF TRBJ1-2 . TRBV2
CASSRGRDSRTGELFF TRBJ2-2 TRBD1 TRBV7-9
CASSESRGFWTEAFF TRBJ1-1 . TRBV12-3/TRBV12-4
CASSPKDEQFF TRBJ2-1 . TRBV18
CASSLAGRGLQNEQFF TRBJ2-1 . TRBV28
CASSPRGGNTGELFF TRBJ2-2 TRBD2 TRBV7-8
CSARYGSKREQYF TRBJ2-7 . TRBV20-1
CASSQTGQGQETQYF TRBJ2-5 TRBD1 TRBV7-6
CSVEDLGRAGYTF TRBJ1-2 . TRBV29-1
CSASLRTGNYEQYF TRBJ2-7 TRBD1 TRBV20-1
CASSAADRGDYEQYF TRBJ2-7 TRBD1 TRBV12-3/TRBV12-4
CASSPQILANSETQYF TRBJ2-5 . TRBV5-1
CASSRQRGGYNEQFF TRBJ2-1 TRBD2 TRBV7-3
CSVITGRREQYF TRBJ2-7 . TRBV29-1
CASSSDGTQYNEQFF TRBJ2-1 . TRBV5-1
CASSSPGPTNYGYTF TRBJ1-2 . TRBV6-5
CASSEPGTDYEQYF TRBJ2-7 TRBD1 TRBV25-1
CASSYDGGGANVLTF TRBJ2-6 . TRBV6-5
CASSQPPGTGPSEQYF TRBJ2-7 TRBD1 TRBV4-2
CASSVGQNAYEQYF TRBJ2-7 . TRBV9
CSVEVGGRNYEQYF TRBJ2-7 . TRBV29-1
CSARRGGTGGYGYTF TRBJ1-2 TRBD1 TRBV20-1
CASSKRAAYVPYF TRBJ2-7 . TRBV21-1
CASSPQGIGNTIYF TRBJ1-3 . TRBV7-2
CASSRMGTVNTEAFF TRBJ1-1 . TRBV9
CSVLIRGGGSYEQYF TRBJ2-7 TRBD2 TRBV29-1
CASSEALTLLDETQYF TRBJ2-5 . TRBV2
CASGTGGQPQHF TRBJ1-5 . TRBV12-3/TRBV12-4
CASSYRTGSSYEQYF TRBJ2-7 . TRBV6-5
CASSFPGQGRNEQFF TRBJ2-1 TRBD1 TRBV28
CASSEALLGRDKTQYF TRBJ2-5 . TRBV2
CSAHLRASGLSGANVLTF TRBJ2-6 TRBD2 TRBV20-1
CASSYVGQGSYGYTF TRBJ1-2 TRBD1 TRBV6-5